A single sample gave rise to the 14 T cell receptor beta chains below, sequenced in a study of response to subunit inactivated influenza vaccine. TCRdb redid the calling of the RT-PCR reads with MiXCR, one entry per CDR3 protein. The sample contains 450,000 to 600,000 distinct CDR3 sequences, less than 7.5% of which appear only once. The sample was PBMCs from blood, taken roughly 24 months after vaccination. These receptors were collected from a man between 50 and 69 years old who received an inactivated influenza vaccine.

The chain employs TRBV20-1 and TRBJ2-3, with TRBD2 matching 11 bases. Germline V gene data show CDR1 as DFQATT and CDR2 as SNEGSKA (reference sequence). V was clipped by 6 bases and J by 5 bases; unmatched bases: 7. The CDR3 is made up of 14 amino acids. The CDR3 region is CSASTSGIIDTQYF. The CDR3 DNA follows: TGCAGTGCCTCGACTAGCGGGATTATAGATACGCAGTATTTT.

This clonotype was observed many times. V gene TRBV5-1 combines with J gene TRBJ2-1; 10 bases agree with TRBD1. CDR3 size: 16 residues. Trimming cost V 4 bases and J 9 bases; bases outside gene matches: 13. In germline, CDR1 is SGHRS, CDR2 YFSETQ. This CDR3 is CASSLTPGQGMGEQFF. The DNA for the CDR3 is TGCGCCAGCAGCCTTACCCCGGGACAGGGGATGGGTGAGCAGTTCTTC.

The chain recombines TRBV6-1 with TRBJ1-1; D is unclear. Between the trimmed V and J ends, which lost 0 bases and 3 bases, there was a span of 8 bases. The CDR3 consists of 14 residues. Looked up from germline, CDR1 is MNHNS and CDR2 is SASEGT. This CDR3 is CASSEAARYTEAFF. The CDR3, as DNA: TGTGCCAGCAGTGAAGCAGCACGGTACACTGAAGCTTTCTTT.

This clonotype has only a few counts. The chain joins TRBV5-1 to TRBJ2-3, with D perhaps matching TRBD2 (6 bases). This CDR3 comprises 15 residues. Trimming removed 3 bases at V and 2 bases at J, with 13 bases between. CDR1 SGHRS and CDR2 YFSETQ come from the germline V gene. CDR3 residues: CASSSLSSDTDTQYF. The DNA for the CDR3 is TGCGCCAGCAGCTCGCTTTCTAGCGACACAGATACGCAGTATTTT.

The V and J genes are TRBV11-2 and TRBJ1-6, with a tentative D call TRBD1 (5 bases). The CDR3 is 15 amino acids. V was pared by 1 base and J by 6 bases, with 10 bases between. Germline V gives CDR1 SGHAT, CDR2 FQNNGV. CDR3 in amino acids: CASSLAGLGNSPLHF. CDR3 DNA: TGTGCCAGCAGCTTAGCGGGACTTGGTAATTCACCCCTCCACTTT.

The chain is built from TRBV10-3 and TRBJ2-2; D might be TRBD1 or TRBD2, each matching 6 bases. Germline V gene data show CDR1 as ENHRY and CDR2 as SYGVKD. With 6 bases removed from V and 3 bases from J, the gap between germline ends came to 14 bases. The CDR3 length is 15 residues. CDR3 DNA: TGTGCCATCAGGCGAGGGGGGTCGGACACCGGGGAGCTGTTTTTT. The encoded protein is CAIRRGGSDTGELFF.

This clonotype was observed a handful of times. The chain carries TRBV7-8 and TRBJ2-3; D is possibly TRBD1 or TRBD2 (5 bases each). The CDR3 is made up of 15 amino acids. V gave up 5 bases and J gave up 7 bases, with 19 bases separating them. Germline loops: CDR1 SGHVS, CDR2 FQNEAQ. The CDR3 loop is CASSKPGRAVYTQYF. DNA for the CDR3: TGTGCCAGCAGCAAGCCGGGACGGGCGGTGTATACGCAGTATTTT.

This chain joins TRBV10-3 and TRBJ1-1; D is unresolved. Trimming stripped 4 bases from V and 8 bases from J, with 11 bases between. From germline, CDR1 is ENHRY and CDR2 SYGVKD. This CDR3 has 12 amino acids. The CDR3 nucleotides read TGTGCCATCAGTGTAGATTTAGGGGAAGCTTTCTTT. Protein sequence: CAISVDLGEAFF.

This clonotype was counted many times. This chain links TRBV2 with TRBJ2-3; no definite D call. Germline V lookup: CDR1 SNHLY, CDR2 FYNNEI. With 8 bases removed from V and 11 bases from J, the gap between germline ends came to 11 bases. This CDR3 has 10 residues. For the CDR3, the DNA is TGTGCCAGCCAGTTAAGTAGGCAGTATTTT. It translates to CASQLSRQYF.

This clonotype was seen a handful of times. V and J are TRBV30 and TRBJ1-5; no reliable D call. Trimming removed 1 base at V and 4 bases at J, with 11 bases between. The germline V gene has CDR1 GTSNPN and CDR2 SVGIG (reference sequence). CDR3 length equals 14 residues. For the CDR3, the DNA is TGTGCCTGGAGTGCTGGGATTTTTAATCAGCCCCAGCATTTT. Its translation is CAWSAGIFNQPQHF. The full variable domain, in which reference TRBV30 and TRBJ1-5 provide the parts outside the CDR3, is SQTIHQWPATLVQPVGSPLSLECTVEGTSNPNLYWYRQAAGRGLQLLFYSVGIGQISSEVPQNLSASRPQDRQFILSSKKLLLSDSGFYLCAWSAGIFNQPQHFGDGTRLSIL.

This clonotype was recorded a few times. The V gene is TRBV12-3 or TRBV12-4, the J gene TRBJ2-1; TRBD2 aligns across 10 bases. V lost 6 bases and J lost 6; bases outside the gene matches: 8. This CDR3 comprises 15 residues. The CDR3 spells CASSPFGLAVNEQFF. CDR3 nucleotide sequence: TGTGCCAGCAGCCCCTTCGGACTAGCGGTCAATGAGCAGTTCTTC.

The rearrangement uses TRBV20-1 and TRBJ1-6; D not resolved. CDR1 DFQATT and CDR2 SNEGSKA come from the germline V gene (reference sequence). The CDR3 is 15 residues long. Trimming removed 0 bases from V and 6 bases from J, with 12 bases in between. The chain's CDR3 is CSARDSGRGNSPLHF. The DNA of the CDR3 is TGCAGTGCTAGAGATTCGGGCAGAGGTAATTCACCCCTCCACTTT.

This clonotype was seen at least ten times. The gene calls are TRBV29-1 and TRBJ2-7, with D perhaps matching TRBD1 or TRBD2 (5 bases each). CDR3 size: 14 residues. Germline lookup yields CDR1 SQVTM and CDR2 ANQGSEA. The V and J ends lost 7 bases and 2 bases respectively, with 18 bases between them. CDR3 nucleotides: TGCAGCGCCACGCCCCTGGGACGGACCTACGAGCAGTACTTC. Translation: CSATPLGRTYEQYF.

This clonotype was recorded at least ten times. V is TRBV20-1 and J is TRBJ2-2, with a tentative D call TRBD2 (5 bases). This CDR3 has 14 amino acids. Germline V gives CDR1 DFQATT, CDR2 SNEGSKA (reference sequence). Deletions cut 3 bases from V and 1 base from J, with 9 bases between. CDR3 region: CSARHGGNTGELFF. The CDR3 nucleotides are TGCAGTGCTAGGCATGGAGGGAACACCGGGGAGCTGTTTTTT.